These 11 T cell receptor beta chains were sequenced from one sample in a study of CD8 T cells in ankylosing spondylitis. TCRdb independently ran MiXCR on the 5' RACE reads; one entry per CDR3 protein. This sample has 150,000 to 200,000 distinct CDR3 sequences, with about 20% found just once. The sample comprised blood, either unsorted or a sorted T cell fraction (not recorded which). Every receptor here comes from a male donor aged 5 to 30 with ankylosing spondylitis or in good health (not recorded which).

This clonotype has at least ten counts. The gene calls are TRBV7-9 and TRBJ2-5, with D tentatively TRBD1 or TRBD2 (6 bases each). The CDR3 spans 13 residues. Trimming cost V 6 bases and J 4 bases, with 12 bases left between them. Germline CDR1 and CDR2: SEHNR and FQNEAQ (reference sequence). CDR3 amino acids: CASREGVLETQYF. The CDR3 DNA reads TGTGCCAGCAGGGAGGGGGTCCTAGAGACCCAGTACTTC.

This clonotype was counted ten times or more. This chain joins TRBV2 and TRBJ2-2; perhaps D is TRBD1 or TRBD2 (5 bases each). Trimming cost V 7 bases and J 3 bases, with 12 bases left between them. This CDR3 has 14 residues. The V gene's germline CDR1 is SNHLY and CDR2 FYNNEI. The CDR3 is CASMTMGDTGELFF. Here the CDR3 DNA reads TGTGCCAGCATGACCATGGGGGACACCGGGGAGCTGTTTTTT.

In this sample, this clonotype turned up many times. The chain has TRBV20-1 and TRBJ2-5, with 7 bases that match TRBD2. Per germline, CDR1 DFQATT and CDR2 SNEGSKA (reference sequence). V shed 6 bases and J 5 bases; nucleotides not matched to a gene: 6. The CDR3 is 12 residues long. The CDR3 sequence is CSAGLVEETQYF. CDR3 coding DNA: TGCAGTGCCGGACTAGTCGAGGAGACCCAGTACTTC.

At least ten counts were recorded for this clonotype. The rearrangement links TRBV7-9 to TRBJ1-2, with D unresolved. V lost 0 bases and J 10 bases, leaving 6 bases between the germline ends. The V gene's germline CDR1 is SEHNR and CDR2 FQNEAQ (reference sequence). The CDR3 has 11 residues. The CDR3 DNA follows: TGTGCCAGCAGCTTAGCGGGTCACTACACCTTC. This codes for CASSLAGHYTF.

This clonotype was counted ten times or more. V is TRBV5-4 and J is TRBJ2-1; 12 bases are a match to TRBD2. This CDR3 is built from 15 residues. In germline, CDR1 is SGHNT, CDR2 YYREEE (reference sequence). V lost 4 bases to trimming and J lost 9 bases; unmatched junction nucleotides: 8. DNA of the CDR3: TGTGCCAGCAGCCAGACTAGCGGGAGAATAGGTGAGCAGTTCTTC. It encodes CASSQTSGRIGEQFF.

The V call is TRBV7-6, the J call TRBJ2-3; tentatively, D is TRBD1 or TRBD2 (6 bases each). Per germline, CDR1 SGHVS and CDR2 FNYEAQ. V lost 2 bases, J lost 3 bases, and 18 bases lay in between. The CDR3 extends over 17 amino acids. The CDR3 region is CASSLLQGWGATDTQYF. DNA for the CDR3: TGTGCCAGCAGCTTACTCCAGGGATGGGGGGCGACAGATACGCAGTATTTT.

This clonotype showed up many times. V gene TRBV6-5 combines with J gene TRBJ2-1; no clear D. The CDR3 is 14 amino acids. The V gene's germline CDR1 is MNHEY and CDR2 SVGAGI. V lost 3 bases and J lost 4, with 10 bases in between. CDR3 DNA sequence: TGTGCCAGCAGTTATTCCCTATCTTACAATGAGCAGTTCTTC. This gives the protein CASSYSLSYNEQFF.

This clonotype was counted many times. The chain couples TRBV5-1 to TRBJ2-5, with TRBD2 identical over 11 bases. CDR3 length: 15 residues. The V and J ends lost 4 bases and 5 bases, in that order; junction bases with no gene match: 7. Germline-derived CDR1 and CDR2 are SGHRS and YFSETQ. The CDR3 here is CASSPVAGGVETQYF. The CDR3 DNA is TGCGCCAGCAGCCCAGTAGCGGGAGGGGTTGAGACCCAGTACTTC.

This clonotype was counted ten times or more. V is TRBV4-1 and J is TRBJ1-2; 8 bases are a match to TRBD1. This CDR3 spans 16 amino acids. Germline values: CDR1 MGHRA, CDR2 YSYEKL. With V trimmed by 2 bases and J by 5 bases, 10 bases remained unmatched. The CDR3 DNA reads as TGCGCCAGCAGCCAACCGACGGCAGGGGGCAGTTATGGCTACACCTTC. Protein product: CASSQPTAGGSYGYTF.

This clonotype was recorded a few times. The J gene is TRBJ1-1, the V gene TRBV20-1, with TRBD1 matching over 7 bases. From germline, CDR1 is DFQATT and CDR2 SNEGSKA (reference sequence). This CDR3 spans 15 amino acids. The V and J ends lost 6 bases and 3 bases, in that order; junction bases with no gene match: 13. CDR3 nucleotides: TGCAGTGCGGAGGGGAGGGGGCAGGTGTACACTGAAGCTTTCTTT. Amino acids: CSAEGRGQVYTEAFF.

The CDR3 nucleotides are TGCAGTGCTACTGGGGACGAAGAGACCCAGTACTTC. It is translated as CSATGDEETQYF. The chain combines TRBV20-1 with TRBJ2-5, with D possibly called TRBD1 or TRBD2 (5 bases each). CDR3 size: 12 residues. The V and J ends lost 4 bases and 3 bases respectively, with 9 bases between them. Germline V gene sequence: CDR1 DFQATT, CDR2 SNEGSKA (reference sequence).